Presented here are 6 T cell receptor beta chains from one specimen sequenced in a study of read filtering for tumor transcriptome and immune sequencing. From roughly 400 ng of RNA, a library with molecular barcoded alpha/delta and beta/gamma adaptors was made. Each CDR3 protein is one row after TCRdb ran MiXCR on the reads. This table has 30,000 to 45,000 distinct CDR3 sequences, roughly an eighth appearing once. The sample was a population of CD138-negative cells sorted from bone marrow. Every receptor here comes from a donor over 35 with multiple myeloma.

This clonotype was picked up many times. The chain joins TRBV3-1 to TRBJ2-1, with D unclear. V lost 0 bases and J lost 7, with 7 bases in between. This CDR3 contains 13 residues. Germline assignment: CDR1 LGHDT and CDR2 YNNKEL (reference sequence). Here the CDR3 reads CASSQESGNEQFF. The CDR3 DNA sequence: TGTGCCAGCAGCCAAGAATCCGGGAATGAGCAGTTCTTC.

To note about this clonotype: A read error may produce the germline difference seen at one junction end. The rearrangement uses TRBV11-2 and TRBJ2-7; D unresolved. The germline V gene encodes CDR1 SGHAT and CDR2 FQNNGV. The CDR3 runs 13 residues. CDR3: CASGLGETYEQYF. Here the CDR3 DNA reads TGTGCCAGCGGCTTAGGAGAAACCTACGAGCAGTACTTC.

As concerns this clonotype: One base away lies a much larger clone, so this may be a sequencing read error. The rearrangement links TRBV7-9 to TRBJ2-2, with TRBD2 as a possible D gene (5 bases). The length of the CDR3 is 13 residues. The germline V gene has CDR1 SEHNR and CDR2 FQNEAQ (reference sequence). Here the CDR3 DNA reads TGTGCCAGCAGCTCCTTAAGGACCGGGGTGCTGTTTTTT. This sequence encodes CASSSLRTGVLFF.

Details on this clonotype: This clone may be a read error of a much larger clone one base away. This chain connects TRBV7-9 to TRBJ2-1; no clear D. Trimming took off 1 base at V and 9 bases at J, with 10 bases between the two ends. Germline lookup yields CDR1 SEHNR and CDR2 FQNEAQ (reference sequence). The CDR3 totals 13 residues. The CDR3 DNA sequence: TGTGCCAGCAGCTTAGAATGGGTCCGTGAGCAGTTCTTC. It yields the protein CASSLEWVREQFF. Supplemented by reference TRBV7-9 and TRBJ2-1, the full variable domain reads DTGVSQNPRHKITKRGQNVTFRCDPISEHNRLYWYRQTLGQGPEFLTYFQNEAQLEKSRLLSDRFSAERPKGSFSTLEIQRTEQGDSAMYLCASSLEWVREQFFGPGTRLTVL.

As concerns this clonotype: The junction and the germline gene differ at one end; a read error may be behind it. The chain has TRBV6-2 or TRBV6-3 and TRBJ2-3, with D possibly being TRBD1 (5 bases). Per germline, CDR1 MNHEY and CDR2 SVGEGT. The CDR3 contains 13 residues. The CDR3 coding sequence is TGTGCCTGCAGCCCCTCACAGGAAGATACGCAGTATTTT. Amino acids: CACSPSQEDTQYF.

In the case of this clonotype: The conserved phenylalanine or tryptophan normally closing the CDR3 is absent here, so this likely arose from a read error. The V and J genes are TRBV28 and TRBJ2-3, with D tentatively TRBD2 (6 bases). Trimming left V 3 bases short and J 0 bases short, with 16 bases between. The CDR3 sequence is 17 residues long. CDR1 and CDR2 from the germline V gene are MDHEN and SYDVKM. The CDR3: CASSFSQIAASTDTQYL. CDR3 sequence (DNA): TGTGCCAGCAGTTTCTCCCAGATAGCGGCTAGCACAGATACGCAGTATCTT.